A selection of T cell receptor beta chains follows, all from one sample in a study of human T cells and chemical hapten exposure. Using its own MiXCR run on the RACE reads, TCRdb lists one record per CDR3 protein. The sample includes 250,000 or so distinct CDR3 sequences, just under 8% of them seen just once. The sample in question was whole blood, obtained in connection with sensitization to the hapten diphenylcyclopropenone (DPC). Receptor source: a man aged 18 to 29 with alopecia areata. Some clones in this sample may be carry-over from other donors' samples. Each CDR3 is given with its conserved first and last residue. The order of the fields is CDR3 DNA, CDR3 protein, clone size, V gene, J gene, D gene. D genes are given only for firm matches. A clone size is listed for some rows: how often the clone was seen (once, few, many), or a class if it is expanded.

cdr3_nt: TGTGCCATCAGTGAGTCGGGGGGCGAATCAATTGGAGCTTTCTTT
cdr3_aa: CAISESGGESIGAFF
clone_size: many
v_call: TRBV10-3
j_call: TRBJ1-1
d_call: -

cdr3_nt: TGTGCCAGCAGTGAAATAGGGGAGAGGGCCAAAAACATTCAGTACTTC
cdr3_aa: CASSEIGERAKNIQYF
clone_size: few
v_call: TRBV2
j_call: TRBJ2-4
d_call: -

cdr3_nt: TGTGCCAGCAGCGTAGAACAGGGGCATGGCTACACCTTC
cdr3_aa: CASSVEQGHGYTF
clone_size: many
v_call: TRBV9
j_call: TRBJ1-2
d_call: TRBD1

cdr3_nt: TGTGCCAGCAGCTTAGGCCCTGTCGGGGAAGAGACCCAGTACTTC
cdr3_aa: CASSLGPVGEETQYF
clone_size: few
v_call: TRBV7-9
j_call: TRBJ2-5
d_call: -

cdr3_nt: TGTGCCAGCAGCCCGGGCTCCCTACAGGGGTACATCCAAGAGACCCAGTACTTC
cdr3_aa: CASSPGSLQGYIQETQYF
clone_size: -
v_call: TRBV7-9
j_call: TRBJ2-5
d_call: TRBD1

cdr3_nt: TGTGCCAGCAGCGGGGGGGCGGACACAGATACGCAGTATTTT
cdr3_aa: CASSGGADTDTQYF
clone_size: few
v_call: TRBV7-9
j_call: TRBJ2-3
d_call: -

cdr3_nt: TGCAGTGCCGCTCGCCTCCTCCTCCATTCGGGGGTGGTGGGGAGCTACACCTTC
cdr3_aa: CSAARLLLHSGVVGSYTF
clone_size: -
v_call: TRBV20-1
j_call: TRBJ1-2
d_call: -

cdr3_nt: TGTGCCAGCAGCTCCATAACCAAGTTTTTACAGGGGAACTATGGCTACACCTTC
cdr3_aa: CASSSITKFLQGNYGYTF
clone_size: -
v_call: TRBV5-6
j_call: TRBJ1-2
d_call: TRBD1

cdr3_nt: TGTGTCAGCCGCCGGGGAGGGGGCGTTTCCGGGGAGCTGTTTTTT
cdr3_aa: CVSRRGGGVSGELFF
clone_size: -
v_call: TRBV7-2
j_call: TRBJ2-2
d_call: -

cdr3_nt: TGCAGCGCCGGGGGGGTGCGTGGCTACACCTTC
cdr3_aa: CSAGGVRGYTF
clone_size: many
v_call: TRBV29-1
j_call: TRBJ1-2
d_call: -

cdr3_nt: TGTGCCAGCTGGCAGGGGGGTTCCTACAATGAGCAGTTCTTC
cdr3_aa: CASWQGGSYNEQFF
clone_size: few
v_call: TRBV5-6
j_call: TRBJ2-1
d_call: -

cdr3_nt: TGTGCCAGCAGTGACCACCAGGGCACTGAAGCTTTCTTT
cdr3_aa: CASSDHQGTEAFF
clone_size: -
v_call: TRBV6-4
j_call: TRBJ1-1
d_call: -

cdr3_nt: TGCGCCAGCAGCCAAAGGAGGACCGGGACATTGGATATAAACACTGAAGCTTTCTTT
cdr3_aa: CASSQRRTGTLDINTEAFF
clone_size: many
v_call: TRBV4-3
j_call: TRBJ1-1
d_call: -

cdr3_nt: TGCGCCAGCAGTGAAGGGGGCTACGAGCAGTACTTC
cdr3_aa: CASSEGGYEQYF
clone_size: many
v_call: TRBV10-1
j_call: TRBJ2-7
d_call: -

cdr3_nt: TGTGCCAGTCCCCTAGCGGGGAGCTCCTACAATGAGCAGTTCTTC
cdr3_aa: CASPLAGSSYNEQFF
clone_size: few
v_call: TRBV7-9
j_call: TRBJ2-1
d_call: TRBD2

cdr3_nt: TGTGCCAGCAGCGAAGGACGGACACGCTCCTCACCCCTCCACTTT
cdr3_aa: CASSEGRTRSSPLHF
clone_size: few
v_call: TRBV7-2
j_call: TRBJ1-6
d_call: -

cdr3_nt: TGTGCCACCTCGCCTAGCGGGGAAGAGACCCAGTACTTC
cdr3_aa: CATSPSGEETQYF
clone_size: -
v_call: TRBV10-3
j_call: TRBJ2-5
d_call: TRBD2

cdr3_nt: TGTGCCAGCAGGCTGAACTCTAACTATGGCTACACCTTC
cdr3_aa: CASRLNSNYGYTF
clone_size: -
v_call: TRBV6-6
j_call: TRBJ1-2
d_call: -

cdr3_nt: TGTGCCAGCAGCTCCGGGACAGGGGGCCTAGGGACCCAGTACTTC
cdr3_aa: CASSSGTGGLGTQYF
clone_size: -
v_call: TRBV7-3
j_call: TRBJ2-5
d_call: TRBD1

cdr3_nt: TGCAGTGCTCTTCCGGGGAGCACAGATACGCAGTATTTT
cdr3_aa: CSALPGSTDTQYF
clone_size: few
v_call: TRBV20-1
j_call: TRBJ2-3
d_call: -

cdr3_nt: TGTGCCAGCAGTGATGCCCGCCAGGCGTATGGCTACACCTTC
cdr3_aa: CASSDARQAYGYTF
clone_size: few
v_call: TRBV2
j_call: TRBJ1-2
d_call: -

cdr3_nt: TGCGCCAGCAGCTTTTCCACTCCGGCTGAAGCTTTCTTT
cdr3_aa: CASSFSTPAEAFF
clone_size: few
v_call: TRBV5-1
j_call: TRBJ1-1
d_call: -

cdr3_nt: TGTGCCAGCAGCTTAGCCTCGTCTAACTATGGCTACACCTTC
cdr3_aa: CASSLASSNYGYTF
clone_size: -
v_call: TRBV7-9
j_call: TRBJ1-2
d_call: -

cdr3_nt: TGTGCCAGCAGTGCCAGTCGACAGGTCAGGGGACCAACTAATGAAAAACTGTTTTTT
cdr3_aa: CASSASRQVRGPTNEKLFF
clone_size: -
v_call: TRBV2
j_call: TRBJ1-4
d_call: -

cdr3_nt: TGTGCCAGCAGTGCGGTGGGCCGTTTGGGCTACACCTTC
cdr3_aa: CASSAVGRLGYTF
clone_size: -
v_call: TRBV2
j_call: TRBJ1-2
d_call: -

cdr3_nt: TGCAGTGCTAGAGTCCTCCTAACAGGGGACACTGAAGCTTTCTTT
cdr3_aa: CSARVLLTGDTEAFF
clone_size: few
v_call: TRBV20-1
j_call: TRBJ1-1
d_call: TRBD1

cdr3_nt: TGTGCCAGCAGCCAAATTACGGGGGCTGACTATGGCTACACCTTC
cdr3_aa: CASSQITGADYGYTF
clone_size: -
v_call: TRBV6-2/TRBV6-3
j_call: TRBJ1-2
d_call: -

cdr3_nt: TGTGCCAGCAGCTTGGCCGGGGAAAGGGACCGGTCCTATAATTCACCCCTCCACTTT
cdr3_aa: CASSLAGERDRSYNSPLHF
clone_size: -
v_call: TRBV5-5
j_call: TRBJ1-6
d_call: -

cdr3_nt: TGTGCCAGCAGGGGTTTGGGACAGGGGGCGCTCGGGGCCAACGTCCTGACTTTC
cdr3_aa: CASRGLGQGALGANVLTF
clone_size: -
v_call: TRBV5-6
j_call: TRBJ2-6
d_call: TRBD1

cdr3_nt: TGCGCCAGCAGCCGAGGGGGACAGCCCGTAGGGGGCTACACCTTC
cdr3_aa: CASSRGGQPVGGYTF
clone_size: -
v_call: TRBV5-1
j_call: TRBJ1-2
d_call: TRBD1

cdr3_nt: TGCGCCAGCAGCTTGGTAGTAGTCAGTAAAAGCTCCTACGAGCAGTACTTC
cdr3_aa: CASSLVVVSKSSYEQYF
clone_size: -
v_call: TRBV5-1
j_call: TRBJ2-7
d_call: -

cdr3_nt: TGTGCCATCAGTGAGGGGGAGAAGACGCACACAGATACGCAGTATTTT
cdr3_aa: CAISEGEKTHTDTQYF
clone_size: -
v_call: TRBV10-3
j_call: TRBJ2-3
d_call: -

cdr3_nt: TGTGCCAGCAGCCAAGATTCGCTAGCGGGGGGGCAAGACAATGAGCAGTTCTTC
cdr3_aa: CASSQDSLAGGQDNEQFF
clone_size: few
v_call: TRBV4-2
j_call: TRBJ2-1
d_call: TRBD2

cdr3_nt: TGTGCCAGCAGCTCCCTGGACAGGGACGAAGCTTTCTTT
cdr3_aa: CASSSLDRDEAFF
clone_size: -
v_call: TRBV13
j_call: TRBJ1-1
d_call: TRBD1

cdr3_nt: TGTGCCAGCAGCTTAGATGTCAGGGGATCAGGAGGCTACACCTTC
cdr3_aa: CASSLDVRGSGGYTF
clone_size: few
v_call: TRBV7-9
j_call: TRBJ1-2
d_call: -

cdr3_nt: TGTGCCATCAGTGAGGGGGGCACTGAAGCTTTCTTT
cdr3_aa: CAISEGGTEAFF
clone_size: -
v_call: TRBV10-3
j_call: TRBJ1-1
d_call: -

cdr3_nt: TGTGCCAGCAGTAGGACAGGGCAAAACTATGGCTACACCTTC
cdr3_aa: CASSRTGQNYGYTF
clone_size: many
v_call: TRBV12-3/TRBV12-4
j_call: TRBJ1-2
d_call: TRBD1

cdr3_nt: TGCGCCAGCAGCCAAGAGAGCGTAGGGGAGCAGTACTTC
cdr3_aa: CASSQESVGEQYF
clone_size: few
v_call: TRBV4-1
j_call: TRBJ2-7
d_call: -

cdr3_nt: TGCAGTGCTAGACCCCGGGGGCCTTACAATGAGCAGTTCTTC
cdr3_aa: CSARPRGPYNEQFF
clone_size: few
v_call: TRBV20-1
j_call: TRBJ2-1
d_call: -

cdr3_nt: TGTGCCAGCAGCGCCGACAGAGGCGGAGAAGCTTTCTTT
cdr3_aa: CASSADRGGEAFF
clone_size: many
v_call: TRBV9
j_call: TRBJ1-1
d_call: -